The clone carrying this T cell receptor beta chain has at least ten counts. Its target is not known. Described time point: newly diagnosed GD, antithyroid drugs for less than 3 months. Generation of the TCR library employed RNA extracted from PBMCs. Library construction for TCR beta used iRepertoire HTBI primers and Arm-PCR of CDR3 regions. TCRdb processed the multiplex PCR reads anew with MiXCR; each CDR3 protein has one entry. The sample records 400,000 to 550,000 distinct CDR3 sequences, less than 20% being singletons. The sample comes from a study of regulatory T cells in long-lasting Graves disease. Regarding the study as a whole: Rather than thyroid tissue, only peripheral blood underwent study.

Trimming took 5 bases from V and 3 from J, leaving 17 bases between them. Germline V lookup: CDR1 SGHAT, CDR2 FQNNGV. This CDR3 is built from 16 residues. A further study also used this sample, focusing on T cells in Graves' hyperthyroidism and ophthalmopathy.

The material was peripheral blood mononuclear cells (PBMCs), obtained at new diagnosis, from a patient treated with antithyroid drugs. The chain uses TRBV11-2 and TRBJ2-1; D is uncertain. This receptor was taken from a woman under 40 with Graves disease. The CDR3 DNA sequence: TGTGCCAGCAGCCCTAGGAATCGGAGATACTACAATGAGCAGTTCTTC. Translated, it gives CASSPRNRRYYNEQFF.